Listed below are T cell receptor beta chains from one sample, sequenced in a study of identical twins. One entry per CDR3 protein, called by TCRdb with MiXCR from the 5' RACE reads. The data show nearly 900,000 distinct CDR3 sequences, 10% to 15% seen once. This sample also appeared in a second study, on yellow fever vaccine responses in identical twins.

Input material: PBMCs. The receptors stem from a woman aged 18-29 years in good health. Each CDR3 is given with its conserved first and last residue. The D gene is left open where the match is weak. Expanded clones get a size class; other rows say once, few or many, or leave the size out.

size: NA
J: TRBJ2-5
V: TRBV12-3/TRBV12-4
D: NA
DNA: TGTGCCAGCAGTCCCTCCACACGGAGCCGCCAAGAGACCCAGTACTTC
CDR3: CASSPSTRSRQETQYF

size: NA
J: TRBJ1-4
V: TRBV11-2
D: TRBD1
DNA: TGTGCCAGCAGCCACCAAGGGGGCCGGAATGAAAAACTGTTTTTT
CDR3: CASSHQGGRNEKLFF

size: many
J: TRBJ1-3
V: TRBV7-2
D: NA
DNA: TGTGCCAGCAGCTTAGTGGCGGGCCCCTCTGGAAACACCATATATTTT
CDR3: CASSLVAGPSGNTIYF

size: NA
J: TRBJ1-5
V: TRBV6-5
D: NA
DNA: TGTGCCAGCAGTTACGACGGGGCGAAGTATAGCAATCAGCCCCAGCATTTT
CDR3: CASSYDGAKYSNQPQHF

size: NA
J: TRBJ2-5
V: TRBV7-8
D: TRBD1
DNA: TGTGCCAGCAGCTACCCTAGGGGACCTCGGACAGGGAAAGAGACCCAGTACTTC
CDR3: CASSYPRGPRTGKETQYF

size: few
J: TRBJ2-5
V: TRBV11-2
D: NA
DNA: TGTGCCAGCAGCTTAGGGGCAGGGACCCAAGAGACCCAGTACTTC
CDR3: CASSLGAGTQETQYF

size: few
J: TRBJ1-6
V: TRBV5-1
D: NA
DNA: TGCGCCAGCAGCTTGGTATTCGGGACGGTTAATTCACCCCTCCACTTT
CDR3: CASSLVFGTVNSPLHF

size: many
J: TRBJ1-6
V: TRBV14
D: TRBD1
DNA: TGTGCCAGCGCTACAGGGGGCAATTCACCCCTCCACTTT
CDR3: CASATGGNSPLHF

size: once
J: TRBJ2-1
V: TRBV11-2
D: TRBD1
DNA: TGTGCCAGCGCAGGGGGTTTGGCTGAGCAGTTCTTC
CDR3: CASAGGLAEQFF

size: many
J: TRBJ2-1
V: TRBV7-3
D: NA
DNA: TGTGCCAGCAGTCAAACGGGGTCCTACAATGAGCAGTTCTTC
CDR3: CASSQTGSYNEQFF

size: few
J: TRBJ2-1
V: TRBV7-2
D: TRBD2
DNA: TGTGCCAGCAGCAGGGGTTCTGGCGGGGGGGGGAATGAGCAGTTCTTC
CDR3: CASSRGSGGGGNEQFF

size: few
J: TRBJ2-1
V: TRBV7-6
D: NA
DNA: TGTGCCAGCAGCGGGCTCGGCGGGCTGACATACAATGAGCAGTTCTTC
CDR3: CASSGLGGLTYNEQFF

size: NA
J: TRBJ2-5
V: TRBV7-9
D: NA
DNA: TGTGCCAGCAGCGAAGGACACAGCCAAGAGACCCAGTACTTC
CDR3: CASSEGHSQETQYF

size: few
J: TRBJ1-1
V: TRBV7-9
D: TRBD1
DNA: TGTGCCAGCAGCTCAGACAGGGAGGACACTGAAGCTTTCTTT
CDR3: CASSSDREDTEAFF

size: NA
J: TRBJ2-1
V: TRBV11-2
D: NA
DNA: TGTGCCAGCAGCTTAGTTTTCCCCGGGACACCCTACAATGAGCAGTTCTTC
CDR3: CASSLVFPGTPYNEQFF

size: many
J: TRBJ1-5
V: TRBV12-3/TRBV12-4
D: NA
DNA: TGTGCCAGCAGTCTCACCCGAGACCGGACCCATCAGCCCCAGCATTTT
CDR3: CASSLTRDRTHQPQHF

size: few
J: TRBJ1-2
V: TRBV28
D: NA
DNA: TGTGCCAGCAGTTCGTTCAGGGTCTCCTACTATGGCTACACCTTC
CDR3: CASSSFRVSYYGYTF

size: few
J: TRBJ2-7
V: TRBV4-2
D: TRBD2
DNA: TGTGCCAGCAGCCCCGGGGGCCAGACTAGCGGGTCCTACGAGCAGTACTTC
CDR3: CASSPGGQTSGSYEQYF

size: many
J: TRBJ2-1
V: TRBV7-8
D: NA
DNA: TGTGCCAGCAGCCCCCTGGGTGGGGGGCTCCCCTACAATGAGCAGTTCTTC
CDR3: CASSPLGGGLPYNEQFF

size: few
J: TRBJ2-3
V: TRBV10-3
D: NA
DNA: TGTGCCATCAGTGTGGCAGACACAGATACGCAGTATTTT
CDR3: CAISVADTDTQYF

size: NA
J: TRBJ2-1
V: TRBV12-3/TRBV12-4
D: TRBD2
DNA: TGTGCCAGCAGTTCACGACTAGCGGGAGGGTATGAGCAGTTCTTC
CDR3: CASSSRLAGGYEQFF

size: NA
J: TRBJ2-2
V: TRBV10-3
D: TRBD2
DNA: TGTGCCATCAGCCGAAGGACTAGCATCACCGGGGAGCTGTTTTTT
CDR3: CAISRRTSITGELFF

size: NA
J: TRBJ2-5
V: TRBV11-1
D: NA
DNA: TGTGCCAGCAGCTTAGGAGGACCCGAAGGCGAGACCCAGTACTTC
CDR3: CASSLGGPEGETQYF

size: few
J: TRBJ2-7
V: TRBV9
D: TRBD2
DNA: TGTGCCAGCAGCGAGGGACTAGGCCTAGCCTACGAGCAGTACTTC
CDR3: CASSEGLGLAYEQYF

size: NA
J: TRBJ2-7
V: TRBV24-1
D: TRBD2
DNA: TGTGCCACCAGTGACGACTCCGGGACTAGCGCCTCCTACGAGCAGTACTTC
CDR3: CATSDDSGTSASYEQYF

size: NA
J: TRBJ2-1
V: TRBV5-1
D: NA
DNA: TGCGCCAGCAGCTCCGGATATGGGGGGCCAGGCAATGAGCAGTTCTTC
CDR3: CASSSGYGGPGNEQFF

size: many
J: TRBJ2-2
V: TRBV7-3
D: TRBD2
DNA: TGTGCCAGCAGCATGCTAGCGGGAGCCGCCGGGGAGCTGTTTTTT
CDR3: CASSMLAGAAGELFF

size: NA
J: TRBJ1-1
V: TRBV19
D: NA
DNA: TGTGCCAGTAGTATAGGAGGACCTGGGGTTCGGACTGAAGCTTTCTTT
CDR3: CASSIGGPGVRTEAFF

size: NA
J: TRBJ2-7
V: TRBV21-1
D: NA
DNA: TGTGCCAGCAGCACAACTAACCGGGACAACTTTGACGAGCAGTACTTC
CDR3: CASSTTNRDNFDEQYF

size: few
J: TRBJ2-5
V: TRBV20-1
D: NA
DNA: TGCAGTGCTAGAGGGTACGGGGGAAACCAAGAGACCCAGTACTTC
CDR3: CSARGYGGNQETQYF

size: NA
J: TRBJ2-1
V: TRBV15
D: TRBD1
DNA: TGTGCCACCAACTCCGGGACAGGGGTGGGTGAGCAGTTCTTC
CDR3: CATNSGTGVGEQFF

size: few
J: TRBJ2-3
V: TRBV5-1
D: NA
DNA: TGCGCCAGCAAGTACACAGATACGCAGTATTTT
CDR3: CASKYTDTQYF

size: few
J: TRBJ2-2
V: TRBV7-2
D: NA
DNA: TGTGCCAGCAGCTCCCCCGTGGTTGGGGAGCTGTTTTTT
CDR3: CASSSPVVGELFF

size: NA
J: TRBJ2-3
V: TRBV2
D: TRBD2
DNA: TGTACCAGCAGTTCCCGACTAGCGGGAGGGAGCACAGATACGCAGTATTTT
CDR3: CTSSSRLAGGSTDTQYF

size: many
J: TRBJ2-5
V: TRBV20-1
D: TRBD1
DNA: TGCAGTGCTAGAACGAGACAGGGCTTAGAGACCCAGTACTTC
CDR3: CSARTRQGLETQYF

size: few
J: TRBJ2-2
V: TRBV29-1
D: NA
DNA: TGCAGCGTTGAAGATCATTATAGTGGGGGAACGACCGGGGAGCTGTTTTTT
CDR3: CSVEDHYSGGTTGELFF

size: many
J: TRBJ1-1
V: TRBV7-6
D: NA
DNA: TGTGCCAGCTCCTCCGTAGGGGCCCTAACTGGAGCTTTCTTT
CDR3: CASSSVGALTGAFF

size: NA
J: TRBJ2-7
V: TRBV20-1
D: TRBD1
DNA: TGCAGCGGGGACAGGGGCTCCTACGAGCAGTACTTC
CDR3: CSGDRGSYEQYF

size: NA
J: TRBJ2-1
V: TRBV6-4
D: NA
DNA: TGTGCCAGCAGTGACGAGGTGGGATACTCCTACAATGAGCAGTTCTTC
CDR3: CASSDEVGYSYNEQFF

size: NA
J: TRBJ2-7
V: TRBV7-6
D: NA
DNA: TGTGCCAGCAGCACGGCAGGGGCAACTATCTACGAGGGGCAGTACTTC
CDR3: CASSTAGATIYEGQYF

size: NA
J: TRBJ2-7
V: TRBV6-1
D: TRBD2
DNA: TGTGCCAGCAGTAGGGGACTAGGCACCTACGAGCAGTACTTC
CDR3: CASSRGLGTYEQYF

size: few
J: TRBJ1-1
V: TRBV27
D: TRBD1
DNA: TGTGCCAGCAGTACCTCGACAGGGGGCAACACTGAAGCTTTCTTT
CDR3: CASSTSTGGNTEAFF

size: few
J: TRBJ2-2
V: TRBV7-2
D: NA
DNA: TGTGCCAGCAGCTTAGCGGAAGGGGCCGCGGGGACCGGGGAGCTGTTTTTT
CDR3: CASSLAEGAAGTGELFF

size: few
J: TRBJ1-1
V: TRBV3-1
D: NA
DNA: TGTGCCAGCAGCCAAGATCTTGTGGGGGCGGCGGCTGAAGCTTTCTTT
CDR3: CASSQDLVGAAAEAFF